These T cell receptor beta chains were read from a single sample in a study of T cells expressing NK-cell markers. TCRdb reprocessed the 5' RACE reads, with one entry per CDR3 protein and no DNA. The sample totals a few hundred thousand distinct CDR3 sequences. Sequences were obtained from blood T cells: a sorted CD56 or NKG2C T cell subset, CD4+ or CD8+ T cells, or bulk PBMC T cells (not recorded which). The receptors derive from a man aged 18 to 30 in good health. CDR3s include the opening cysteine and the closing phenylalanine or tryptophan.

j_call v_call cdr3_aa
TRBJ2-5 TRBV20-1 CSARESSRAETQYF
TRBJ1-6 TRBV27 CASSLPDRVSPLHF
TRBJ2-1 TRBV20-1 CSARPGLAGVLGSDYNEQFF
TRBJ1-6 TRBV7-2 CASSLRDRDIMGSPLHF
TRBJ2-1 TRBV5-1 CASSLGEWDAYNEQFF
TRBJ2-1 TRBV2 CASRSEGKAYNEQFF
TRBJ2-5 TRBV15 CATSRDNEGTQETQYF
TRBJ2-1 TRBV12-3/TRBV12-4 CASSYASGSSYNEQFF
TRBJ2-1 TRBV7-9 CASSLAIGQSSYNEQFF
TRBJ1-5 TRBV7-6 CASSLDGNNQPQHF
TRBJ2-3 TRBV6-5 CASRFLVTDTQYF
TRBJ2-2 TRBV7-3 CASSSLNTGELFF
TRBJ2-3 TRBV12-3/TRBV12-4 CASSPLLAGVGLEQYF
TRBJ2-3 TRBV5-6 CASSLTFRGTTLLTDTQYF
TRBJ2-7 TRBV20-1 CSASPLGGGYEQYF
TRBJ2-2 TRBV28 CASSFRLAGGIGELFF
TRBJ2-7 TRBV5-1 CASSSGLQGASSYEQYF
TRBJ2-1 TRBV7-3 CASSWDSSPQFF
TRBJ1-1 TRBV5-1 CASTPRGKGLTTEAFF
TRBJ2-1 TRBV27 CASISGGLYNEQFF
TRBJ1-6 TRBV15 CATSRDAAGYNSPLHF
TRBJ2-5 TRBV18 CASDTGGQETQYF
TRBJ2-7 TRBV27 CASSLSASGASYEQYF
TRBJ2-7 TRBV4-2 CASSQWISGKPEQYF
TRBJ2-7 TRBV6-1 CASSLESTYEQYF
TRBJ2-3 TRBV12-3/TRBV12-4 CASSPPGLAGSTDTQYF
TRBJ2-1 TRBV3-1 CASSQQSLAGGGNEQFF
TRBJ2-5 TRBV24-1 CATSDLTSGYQETQYF
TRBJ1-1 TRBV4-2 CASSQEIGTHTEAFF
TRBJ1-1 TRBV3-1 CASSPTGGGYTEAFF
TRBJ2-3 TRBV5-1 CASSFRGPGPTDTQYF
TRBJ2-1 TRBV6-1 CASFGTGPYNEQFF
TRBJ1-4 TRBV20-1 CSAIMGIRSTNEKLFF
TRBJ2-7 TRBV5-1 CASSWGQGVISEQYF
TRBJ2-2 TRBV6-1 CASSHLSHTGELFF
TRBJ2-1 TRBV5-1 CASSLEVGAGGRKEQFF
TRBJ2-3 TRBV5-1 CASSSPGQATDTQYF
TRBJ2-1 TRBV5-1 CASSLDEASGRDLFF
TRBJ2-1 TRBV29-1 CSAKEGHRELRNEQFF
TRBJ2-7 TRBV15 CASRESTSWGDEQYF
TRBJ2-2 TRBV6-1 CASTGLAGVANTGELFF
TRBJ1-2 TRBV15 CATSLKRPNYGYTF
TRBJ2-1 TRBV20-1 CSARELSGSGSNNEQFF
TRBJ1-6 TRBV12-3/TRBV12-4 CASSQRQGDNSPLHF
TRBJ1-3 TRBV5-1 CASSPQDSAGNTIYF
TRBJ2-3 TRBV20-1 CSARFGDRETDTQYF
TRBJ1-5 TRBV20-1 CSAYSGQGSHQPQHF
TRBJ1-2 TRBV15 CATSRERQVENYGYTF
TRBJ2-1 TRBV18 CATSGTGSGEQFF
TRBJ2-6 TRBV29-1 CSAGQRSGANVLTF